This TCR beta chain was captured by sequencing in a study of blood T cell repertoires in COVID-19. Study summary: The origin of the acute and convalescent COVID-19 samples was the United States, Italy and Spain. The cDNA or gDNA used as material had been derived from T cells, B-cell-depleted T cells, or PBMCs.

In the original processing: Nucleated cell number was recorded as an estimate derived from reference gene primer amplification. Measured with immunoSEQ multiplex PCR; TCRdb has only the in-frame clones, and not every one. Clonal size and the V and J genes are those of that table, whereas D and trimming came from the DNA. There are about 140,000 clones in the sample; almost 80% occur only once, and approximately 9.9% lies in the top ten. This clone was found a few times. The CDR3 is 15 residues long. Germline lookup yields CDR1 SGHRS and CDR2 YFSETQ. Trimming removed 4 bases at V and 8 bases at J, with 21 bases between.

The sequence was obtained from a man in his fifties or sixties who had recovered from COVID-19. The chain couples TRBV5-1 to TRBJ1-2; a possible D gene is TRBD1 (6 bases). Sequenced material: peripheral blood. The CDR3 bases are TGCGCCAGCAGCCCAGCAGAGGCCAGGGGTTACGGCTACACCTTC. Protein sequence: CASSPAEARGYGYTF.